The entry below describes one T cell receptor (beta chain). As yet, its antigen is unknown. Germline V gene lookup returns CDR1 SGDLS and CDR2 YYNGEE. The CDR3 covers 15 residues. V was clipped by 4 bases and J by 0 bases, with 11 bases between them. Since all of the isolated RNA was reverse transcribed, expressed TCRB transcripts were what got sequenced. Data came from immunoSEQ multiplex PCR; TCRdb stores just in-frame clones and leaves some out. The table shows more than 250,000 clones, with 20% occurring only once. A sort by CD45RO/CCR7/CD25/CD127/CD95/CD27 yielded CD4+ naive, central memory, regulatory and stem cell-like memory cells. The sample is drawn from a study of beta chain features in type 1 diabetes. Whole-study results and caveats: Whatever favoring of shorter templates PCR might show would apply equally to patients and controls. Moderate but significant shortening of TCRB CDR3s was recorded in all four CD4+ subsets from Type 1 diabetes patients.

This sequence was found in a woman aged 40-49 years with type 1 diabetes. V and J are TRBV9 and TRBJ1-3; D is possibly TRBD1 (5 bases). The sequenced sample consisted of naive CD4+ T cells from blood. Here the CDR3 DNA reads TGTGCCAGCAGCTGGGACTTGAGCTCTGGAAACACCATATATTTT. Residues: CASSWDLSSGNTIYF.